The rows below give T cell receptor beta chains drawn from one sample of a study of blood T cell repertoires in COVID-19. The protocol was immunoSEQ multiplex PCR, while the TCRdb copy is restricted to in-frame clones and leaves out a portion. The sample gives 80,000 to 95,000 clones, roughly 87% of which show up once; around 7.9% is in the top ten. Material for sequencing was peripheral blood. The receptors originated from a man in his sixties or seventies with acute or convalescent COVID-19. Each CDR3 is given with its conserved first and last residue. Fields, in order: V gene, D gene, J gene, clone size, CDR3 DNA, CDR3 protein. The D gene is left open where the match is weak. Rows give clone size only sometimes, using once, few, many, or a class for an expanded clone.

V gene: TRBV7-2; D gene: NA; J gene: TRBJ2-1; clone size: few; CDR3 DNA: TGTGCCAGCAGCTTACCGAGCAGGAATGAGCAGTTCTTC; CDR3 protein: CASSLPSRNEQFF
V gene: TRBV12-3/TRBV12-4; D gene: NA; J gene: TRBJ2-1; clone size: NA; CDR3 DNA: TGTGCCAGCAGTTTCAGGGGGGTAAATGAGCAGTTCTTC; CDR3 protein: CASSFRGVNEQFF
V gene: TRBV15; D gene: NA; J gene: TRBJ1-2; clone size: NA; CDR3 DNA: TGTGCCACCAGCCCGGACCGGGGCTATGGCTACACCTTC; CDR3 protein: CATSPDRGYGYTF
V gene: TRBV27; D gene: NA; J gene: TRBJ1-1; clone size: NA; CDR3 DNA: TGTGCCAGCAGTTTAAGGGGGTCCACTGAAGCTTTCTTT; CDR3 protein: CASSLRGSTEAFF
V gene: TRBV18; D gene: TRBD2; J gene: TRBJ2-2; clone size: NA; CDR3 DNA: TGTGCCAGCTCACCTGAACTAGCGGGGCAAAACACCGGGGAGCTGTTTTTT; CDR3 protein: CASSPELAGQNTGELFF
V gene: TRBV18; D gene: NA; J gene: TRBJ2-7; clone size: NA; CDR3 DNA: TGTGCCAGCTCACCACTGGACAGTTCCTACGAGCAGTACTTC; CDR3 protein: CASSPLDSSYEQYF
V gene: TRBV14; D gene: TRBD1; J gene: TRBJ1-5; clone size: NA; CDR3 DNA: TGTGCCAGCAGCCCGGTATGGGACAGGGGCCACCCCTATAGCAATCAGCCCCAGCATTTT; CDR3 protein: CASSPVWDRGHPYSNQPQHF
V gene: TRBV2; D gene: NA; J gene: TRBJ1-4; clone size: NA; CDR3 DNA: TGTGCCAGCAGACTCGCATACCGGGAAAAACTGTTTTTT; CDR3 protein: CASRLAYREKLFF
V gene: TRBV10-3; D gene: NA; J gene: TRBJ2-5; clone size: NA; CDR3 DNA: TGTGCCATCAGTGAGGGTTCGGCAGCGAAAGAGACCCAGTACTTC; CDR3 protein: CAISEGSAAKETQYF
V gene: TRBV9; D gene: TRBD1; J gene: TRBJ1-1; clone size: NA; CDR3 DNA: TGTGCCAGCAGCGCTCGAGACAGGGGGCGGTATGGTAACACTGAAGCTTTCTTT; CDR3 protein: CASSARDRGRYGNTEAFF
V gene: TRBV28; D gene: TRBD2; J gene: TRBJ2-7; clone size: NA; CDR3 DNA: TGTGCCAGCTTTCTAGCGGGAGATCGGGAGCAGTACTTC; CDR3 protein: CASFLAGDREQYF
V gene: TRBV27; D gene: TRBD1; J gene: TRBJ1-2; clone size: NA; CDR3 DNA: TGTGCCAGCAATCCTGCAGGGGGCGAGGCCTATGGCTACACCTTC; CDR3 protein: CASNPAGGEAYGYTF
V gene: TRBV9; D gene: TRBD1; J gene: TRBJ2-5; clone size: NA; CDR3 DNA: TGTGCCAGCAGCGTAGGACAGGGTACCCAAGAGACCCAGTACTTC; CDR3 protein: CASSVGQGTQETQYF
V gene: TRBV29-1; D gene: TRBD2; J gene: TRBJ2-1; clone size: NA; CDR3 DNA: TGCAGCGTTGAAGGCCTAGCGGGAGTGGGGGATGAGCAGTTCTTC; CDR3 protein: CSVEGLAGVGDEQFF
V gene: TRBV19; D gene: NA; J gene: TRBJ2-3; clone size: NA; CDR3 DNA: TGTGCCAGTAGTATCGGAGATACGCAGTATTTT; CDR3 protein: CASSIGDTQYF
V gene: TRBV29-1; D gene: TRBD1; J gene: TRBJ1-2; clone size: NA; CDR3 DNA: TGCAGCGTTGAGGGGGACAGATACTATGGCTACACCTTC; CDR3 protein: CSVEGDRYYGYTF
V gene: TRBV18; D gene: TRBD1; J gene: TRBJ2-7; clone size: NA; CDR3 DNA: TGTGCCAGCTCACCAGATTCTACAGGGGGGATCAACGAGCAGTACTTC; CDR3 protein: CASSPDSTGGINEQYF
V gene: TRBV19; D gene: TRBD1; J gene: TRBJ1-5; clone size: once; CDR3 DNA: TGTGCCAGTAGTAAGAGAAGGGACAGGGGGCAAGGCGATCAGCCCCAGCATTTT; CDR3 protein: CASSKRRDRGQGDQPQHF
V gene: TRBV28; D gene: NA; J gene: TRBJ1-6; clone size: few; CDR3 DNA: TGTGCCAGCAACGTTGCCAGGGAATTGCGAAATTCACCCCTCCACTTT; CDR3 protein: CASNVARELRNSPLHF
V gene: TRBV4-3; D gene: NA; J gene: TRBJ1-1; clone size: NA; CDR3 DNA: TGCGCCAGCAGCCAACAGGGAACCACTGAAGCTTTCTTT; CDR3 protein: CASSQQGTTEAFF
V gene: TRBV5-4; D gene: TRBD1; J gene: TRBJ1-4; clone size: NA; CDR3 DNA: TGTGCCAGCAGCTGGGGACAGTCTGCAACTAATGAAAAACTGTTTTTT; CDR3 protein: CASSWGQSATNEKLFF
V gene: TRBV4-3; D gene: NA; J gene: TRBJ2-1; clone size: NA; CDR3 DNA: TGCGCCAGCAGCCAAGATCAAAGAGGAGGGTACAATGAGCAGTTCTTC; CDR3 protein: CASSQDQRGGYNEQFF
V gene: TRBV27; D gene: TRBD2; J gene: TRBJ2-4; clone size: NA; CDR3 DNA: TGTGCCAGCAGCCCGATAGCGGGAAGGTTGTACTTC; CDR3 protein: CASSPIAGRLYF
V gene: TRBV28; D gene: TRBD1; J gene: TRBJ2-7; clone size: NA; CDR3 DNA: TGTGCCAGCAGTTTAGGGGGACAGGGTTTGAGGGAGCAGTACTTC; CDR3 protein: CASSLGGQGLREQYF
V gene: TRBV9; D gene: TRBD2; J gene: TRBJ2-5; clone size: NA; CDR3 DNA: TGTGCCAGCAATCTAGCGGGGGGCTGGGAGACCCAGTACTTC; CDR3 protein: CASNLAGGWETQYF
V gene: TRBV3-1/TRBV3-2; D gene: NA; J gene: TRBJ1-4; clone size: few; CDR3 DNA: TGTGCCAGCAGCCAAGAACCAGGGAAGAATGAAAAACTGTTTTTT; CDR3 protein: CASSQEPGKNEKLFF
V gene: TRBV28; D gene: TRBD1; J gene: TRBJ1-6; clone size: NA; CDR3 DNA: TGTGCCAGCAGTTCCCCGACAGGGATTTTGAATTCACCCCTCCACTTT; CDR3 protein: CASSSPTGILNSPLHF
V gene: TRBV4-3; D gene: TRBD1; J gene: TRBJ2-3; clone size: once; CDR3 DNA: TGCGCCAGCAGCCAAGATCGGACAGGAGCAGATACGCAGTATTTT; CDR3 protein: CASSQDRTGADTQYF
V gene: TRBV7-2; D gene: TRBD1; J gene: TRBJ2-3; clone size: once; CDR3 DNA: TGTGCCAGCAGTCGTGAATGGACAGGGGTGGGAGATACGCAGTATTTT; CDR3 protein: CASSREWTGVGDTQYF
V gene: TRBV7-2; D gene: NA; J gene: TRBJ2-3; clone size: NA; CDR3 DNA: TGTGCCAGCAGCTTAGGCAGGCACACAGATACGCAGTATTTT; CDR3 protein: CASSLGRHTDTQYF
V gene: TRBV2; D gene: TRBD1; J gene: TRBJ1-4; clone size: NA; CDR3 DNA: TGTGCCAGCAGTCGACAGGGACCTAATGAAAAACTGTTTTTT; CDR3 protein: CASSRQGPNEKLFF
V gene: TRBV11-2; D gene: NA; J gene: TRBJ1-6; clone size: NA; CDR3 DNA: TGTGCCAGCAGCTTTTCTGTGAGCTCCTATAATTCACCCCTCCACTTT; CDR3 protein: CASSFSVSSYNSPLHF
V gene: TRBV19; D gene: NA; J gene: TRBJ2-7; clone size: NA; CDR3 DNA: TGTGCCAGCCAAAGCGCACGGGGGGCTGGCTACGAGCAGTACTTC; CDR3 protein: CASQSARGAGYEQYF
V gene: TRBV7-8; D gene: TRBD1; J gene: TRBJ2-2; clone size: NA; CDR3 DNA: TGTGCCAGCAGAAGATCGCCGGGACAGGGGACCACCGGGGAGCTGTTTTTT; CDR3 protein: CASRRSPGQGTTGELFF
V gene: TRBV7-2; D gene: TRBD1; J gene: TRBJ2-2; clone size: NA; CDR3 DNA: TGTGCCAGCGGGACAGGGGGCGCAACCGGGGAGCTGTTTTTT; CDR3 protein: CASGTGGATGELFF
V gene: TRBV7-2; D gene: NA; J gene: TRBJ1-4; clone size: once; CDR3 DNA: TGTGCCAGCAGCTTAACCCTGCAGGGCGGAAAACTGTTTTTT; CDR3 protein: CASSLTLQGGKLFF
V gene: TRBV2; D gene: TRBD1; J gene: TRBJ1-3; clone size: NA; CDR3 DNA: TGTGCCAGCAGTCTGGACAGGCTGTCCTCTGGAAACACCATATATTTT; CDR3 protein: CASSLDRLSSGNTIYF
V gene: TRBV5-1; D gene: NA; J gene: TRBJ1-3; clone size: NA; CDR3 DNA: TGCGCCAGCAGCGCCTATTATGGAAACACCATATATTTT; CDR3 protein: CASSAYYGNTIYF
V gene: TRBV5-1; D gene: TRBD1; J gene: TRBJ1-4; clone size: NA; CDR3 DNA: TGCGCCAGCAGCTTGCTCGGGACAGGGGCTGAAAAACTGTTTTTT; CDR3 protein: CASSLLGTGAEKLFF
V gene: TRBV11-2; D gene: TRBD1; J gene: TRBJ1-2; clone size: NA; CDR3 DNA: TGTGCCAGCAGATATAGGACAGGGCGCCTCTACACCTTC; CDR3 protein: CASRYRTGRLYTF
V gene: TRBV5-5; D gene: NA; J gene: TRBJ1-6; clone size: NA; CDR3 DNA: TGTGCCAGCAGCTTGGGAGGGGGGGAAAATTCACCCCTCCACTTT; CDR3 protein: CASSLGGGENSPLHF
V gene: TRBV19; D gene: NA; J gene: TRBJ1-1; clone size: NA; CDR3 DNA: TGTGCCAGTAGTATAGTAGGACTAGGGCTAAACACTGAAGCTTTCTTT; CDR3 protein: CASSIVGLGLNTEAFF